This T cell receptor beta chain originates from a study of regulatory T cells in long-lasting Graves disease. Overall study context: Graves' patients, diagnosed recently, had received antithyroid drugs under 3 months.

Time point noted: newly diagnosed GD, antithyroid drugs for less than 3 months. Extracted PBMC RNA gave rise to the TCR library. Graves' disease diagnosis used American Thyroid Association guidelines. According to the study, TCR beta libraries were built with iRepertoire HTBI primers and CDR3-region Arm-PCR. TCRdb redid the calling of the multiplex PCR reads with MiXCR, one entry per CDR3 protein. Among 200,000 to 250,000 distinct CDR3 sequences, roughly 18% were seen once, and the ten largest hold 22%. The study, taken as a whole, reports: Preferential use of TRBV28, TRBJ1-2 and TRBJ2-5 was seen in persistent disease. Thyroid tissue went unstudied; only peripheral blood was examined.

Details on this clonotype: Antigen unknown.

The CDR3 is 13 amino acids. Trimming pared 3 bases from V and 2 bases from J, leaving 9 bases between. Looked up from germline, CDR1 is SGHRS and CDR2 is YFSETQ. The sequences come from peripheral blood mononuclear cells (PBMCs), collected at new diagnosis, from a patient treated with antithyroid drugs. This TCR was recovered from a female donor with Graves disease. The V call is TRBV5-1, the J call TRBJ2-7; D gene uncertain. The CDR3, as DNA: TGCGCCAGCAGCTGGGCCGGAGCCTACGAGCAGTACTTC. Its translation: CASSWAGAYEQYF. Together with reference TRBV5-1 and TRBJ2-7, the CDR3 gives the full variable domain: KAGVTQTPRYLIKTRGQQVTLSCSPISGHRSVSWYQQTPGQGLQFLFEYFSETQRNKGNFPGRFSGRQFSNSRSEMNVSTLELGDSALYLCASSWAGAYEQYFGPGTRLTVT.